Listed below are T cell receptor beta chains from one sample, sequenced in a study of human T cells and chemical hapten exposure. TCRdb fed the RACE reads into MiXCR, producing one record per CDR3 protein. The data hold tens of thousands of distinct CDR3 sequences, with about 6.7% observed a single time. Sequenced material: whole blood, taken in connection with sensitization to the hapten diphenylcyclopropenone (DPC). These receptors were collected from a woman aged 25-40 years with alopecia areata. Some clones in this sample may be carry-over from other donors' samples. Each CDR3 is given with its conserved first and last residue. Each record gives: J gene, V gene, CDR3 protein.

>TRBJ2-7|TRBV6-2/TRBV6-3
CASESRQGHEQYF
>TRBJ2-7|TRBV9
CASSVRQSSYEQYF
>TRBJ2-2|TRBV12-3/TRBV12-4
CASSSENRGRGGELFF
>TRBJ1-2|TRBV6-5
CASSYSGHSNYGYTF
>TRBJ2-5|TRBV27
CASSTRGRETQYF
>TRBJ2-1|TRBV6-6
CASSQDMPGYAEQFF
>TRBJ2-6|TRBV27
CASSLAGSTDFPGANVLTF
>TRBJ2-1|TRBV29-1
CSVKTGGNYNEQFF
>TRBJ2-3|TRBV7-2
CASSQHQHDTQYF
>TRBJ2-5|TRBV3-1
CASSQDLVSGGDEETQYF
>TRBJ1-1|TRBV12-3/TRBV12-4
CASTKDRVNTEAFF
>TRBJ1-2|TRBV6-1
CASRARDSNYGYTF
>TRBJ1-6|TRBV6-2/TRBV6-3
CASSSGQGAPLHF
>TRBJ2-7|TRBV25-1
CASSDRGFNEQYF
>TRBJ2-3|TRBV11-2
CASSLVGGVSTDTQYF
>TRBJ1-5|TRBV19
CASSEQRVRQPQHF
>TRBJ2-5|TRBV12-3/TRBV12-4
CASSPLGQETQYF
>TRBJ2-3|TRBV3-1
CASSPRRGRSTDTQYF
>TRBJ2-6|TRBV5-4
CASSLAIGPSSGANVLTF
>TRBJ1-4|TRBV4-1
CASSLGQAATNEKLFF
>TRBJ1-3|TRBV7-9
CATPGSAGNTIYF
>TRBJ2-5|TRBV5-1
CASSLEAGGTAETQYF
>TRBJ1-1|TRBV5-1
CASSFQTPNTEAFF
>TRBJ1-2|TRBV6-5
CASSYAGGDYGYTF
>TRBJ2-5|TRBV4-2
CASSQGDSGEQETQYF
>TRBJ2-7|TRBV12-3/TRBV12-4
CASSAQGVWSYEQYF
>TRBJ2-2|TRBV15
CATSLIRDTGELFF
>TRBJ1-6|TRBV2
CASSAMTVESPLHF
>TRBJ2-3|TRBV7-6
CASSVRGVQSDTQYF
>TRBJ1-1|TRBV5-1
CASSLEDRPNTEAFF
>TRBJ1-6|TRBV6-5
CASSYREQGRMYNSPLHF
>TRBJ1-2|TRBV12-3/TRBV12-4
CASSYGFPNYGYTF
>TRBJ2-2|TRBV6-4
CASSDRANGELFF
>TRBJ1-1|TRBV12-3/TRBV12-4
CASSLRPVWGGNTEAFF
>TRBJ1-2|TRBV29-1
CSVGQDSLHYGYTF
>TRBJ1-1|TRBV7-3
CASSTREGREAFF
>TRBJ1-2|TRBV3-1
CASSQTGGAGYGYTF
>TRBJ2-1|TRBV10-3
CAIRDSLPDNEQFF
>TRBJ2-2|TRBV7-9
CASSLSGQVNTGELFF
>TRBJ1-2|TRBV15
CATSRAETGGGGYTF
>TRBJ2-2|TRBV29-1
CSVPSGGASGELFF
>TRBJ1-4|TRBV20-1
CSARLTGSGEKLFF
>TRBJ1-2|TRBV7-8
CASSPSGNSYGYTF
>TRBJ1-1|TRBV28
CASSTFYVGFTEAFF
>TRBJ1-3|TRBV6-5
CASSPTGASGNTIYF
>TRBJ1-2|TRBV20-1
CSARGPAYGYTF
>TRBJ2-2|TRBV3-1
CASSQSRQGRNTGELFF
>TRBJ1-5|TRBV7-2
CASSLYSSQSNQPQHF
>TRBJ2-5|TRBV12-3/TRBV12-4
CASNRLEETQYF
>TRBJ1-1|TRBV5-1
CARQGRTEAFF
>TRBJ1-2|TRBV5-6
CASSLPPNYSGYTF
>TRBJ2-3|TRBV3-1
CASSLRTSVDTQYF
>TRBJ2-5|TRBV27
CASSPDKGQTQYF
>TRBJ1-1|TRBV12-3/TRBV12-4
CASSFSGTEAFF
>TRBJ2-7|TRBV30
CAWDPGTGTYEQYF
>TRBJ2-1|TRBV6-6
CASSYSASGGRQGYSEQFF